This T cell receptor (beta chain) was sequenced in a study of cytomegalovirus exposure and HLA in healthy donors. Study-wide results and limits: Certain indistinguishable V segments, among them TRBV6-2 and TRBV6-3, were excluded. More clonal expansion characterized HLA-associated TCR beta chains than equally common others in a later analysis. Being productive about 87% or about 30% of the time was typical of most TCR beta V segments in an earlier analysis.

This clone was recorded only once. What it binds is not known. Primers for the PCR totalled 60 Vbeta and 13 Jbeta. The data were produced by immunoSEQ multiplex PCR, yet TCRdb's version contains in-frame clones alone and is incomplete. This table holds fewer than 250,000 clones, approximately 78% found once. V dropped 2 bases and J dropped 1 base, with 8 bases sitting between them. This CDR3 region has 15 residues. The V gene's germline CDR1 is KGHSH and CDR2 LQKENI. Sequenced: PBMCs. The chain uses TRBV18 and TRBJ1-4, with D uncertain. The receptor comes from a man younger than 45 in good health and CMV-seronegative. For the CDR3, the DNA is TGTGCCAGCTCACCAGTCGGTGGAACTAATGAAAAACTGTTTTTT. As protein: CASSPVGGTNEKLFF.